Below, 8 T cell receptor beta chains from the same sample are listed, as sequenced in a study of T cells after yellow fever vaccination. TCRdb reanalysed the 5' RACE reads using MiXCR and keeps one entry per CDR3 protein. The sample lists about 340,000 distinct CDR3 sequences; around 13% were seen once. The starting material was CD4+ T cells sorted from PBMCs, obtained 15 days after the yellow fever booster vaccination. The receptors shown here come from a man younger than 30 who received the YFV17D yellow fever vaccine.

This clonotype was found a few times. The chain uses TRBV9 and TRBJ2-7; TRBD1 is a possible D gene (6 bases). The CDR3 runs to 14 residues. Germline values: CDR1 SGDLS, CDR2 YYNGEE. V gave up 0 bases and J gave up 3 bases, with 10 bases separating them. CDR3 nucleotides: TGTGCCAGCAGCGTAGGACTGGACAGCTACGAGCAGTACTTC. This translates into CASSVGLDSYEQYF. Variable domain in full (rest from reference TRBV9 and TRBJ2-7): DSGVTQTPKHLITATGQRVTLRCSPRSGDLSVYWYQQSLDQGLQFLIQYYNGEERAKGNILERFSAQQFPDLHSELNLSSLELGDSALYFCASSVGLDSYEQYFGPGTRLTVT.

The rearrangement links TRBV4-3 to TRBJ1-5; D ambiguous. CDR1 and CDR2 (germline): LGHNA, YSLEER. With 0 bases removed from V and 0 bases from J, the gap between germline ends came to 6 bases. CDR3 length: 15 residues. The CDR3 reads CASSQEGYSNQPQHF. In DNA form, the CDR3 reads TGCGCCAGCAGCCAAGAGGGGTATAGCAATCAGCCCCAGCATTTT.

This clonotype has only a few counts. This chain uses TRBV4-2 with TRBJ2-2, with TRBD1 as a possible D gene (6 bases). This CDR3 spans 17 amino acids. The germline CDR1 and CDR2 sequences are LGHNA and YNFKEQ. Between the trimmed V and J ends, which lost 0 bases and 0 bases, there was a span of 11 bases. CDR3 in amino acids: CASSQDYQGSNTGELFF. CDR3 DNA sequence: TGTGCCAGCAGCCAAGATTACCAGGGGTCGAACACCGGGGAGCTGTTTTTT.

The table lists this clonotype with a few counts. This chain connects TRBV6-5 to TRBJ1-6, with D perhaps TRBD1 (5 bases). This CDR3 region has 13 residues. Trimming pared 0 bases from V and 9 bases from J, leaving 6 bases between. CDR1 and CDR2 (germline): MNHEY, SVGAGI. Written as DNA, the CDR3 is TGTGCCAGCAGTTACTCGACAGCTTCACCCCTCCACTTT. Residues: CASSYSTASPLHF.

CDR3 region: CASSRRRDILGSYEQYV. The CDR3 DNA reads TGTGCCAGCAGCCGACGACGCGACATACTCGGCTCCTACGAGCAGTACGTC. The gene calls are TRBV7-4 and TRBJ2-7; D is undetermined. V lost 5 bases and J 0 bases, leaving 20 bases between the germline ends. The CDR3 runs 17 residues. CDR1 is SGHVT, CDR2 SQSDAQ, per germline.

This clonotype was detected only a few times. The V and J genes are TRBV3-1 and TRBJ2-1; TRBD1 agrees at 7 bases. The trim removed 4 bases at V and 1 base at J, leaving 4 bases unmatched. In germline, CDR1 is LGHDT, CDR2 YNNKEL (reference sequence). There are 15 residues in the CDR3. For the CDR3, the DNA is TGTGCCAGCAGCCTGAGGGGGCAATCCTACAATGAGCAGTTCTTC. It is translated as CASSLRGQSYNEQFF.

The rearrangement links TRBV28 to TRBJ2-7; possible D gene TRBD1, 6 bases. Per germline, CDR1 MDHEN and CDR2 SYDVKM. Between the trimmed V and J ends, which lost 4 bases and 2 bases, there was a span of 15 bases. This CDR3 has 15 amino acids. The CDR3: CASSSTGHPTYEQYV. The DNA of the CDR3 is TGTGCCAGCAGTTCAACGGGACACCCCACCTACGAGCAGTACGTC.

The chain joins TRBV2 to TRBJ2-2; D ambiguous. The germline V gene encodes CDR1 SNHLY and CDR2 FYNNEI. The CDR3 loop spans 17 amino acids. V was pared by 0 bases and J by 4 bases, with 15 bases between. CDR3 bases: TGTGCCAGCAGTGAAGCGCCAGACCCGGCGGCCACCGGGGAGCTGTTTTTT. It translates to CASSEAPDPAATGELFF.